The rows below give T cell receptor beta chains drawn from one sample of a study of blood T cell repertoires in COVID-19. Generated by immunoSEQ multiplex PCR, the TCRdb table keeps only in-frame clones and is missing some. The table lists approximately 150,000 clones, approximately 90% of them singletons. Sequenced material: peripheral blood. All receptors derive from a woman aged 60-70 years who had recovered from COVID-19. CDR3s include the opening cysteine and the closing phenylalanine or tryptophan. Fields, in order: J gene, clone size, V gene, D gene, CDR3 DNA, CDR3 protein. The D gene is left open where the match is weak. Clone size is not always given. Where it is, it says once, few, many or a class for expanded clones.

>TRBJ2-3|.|TRBV18|TRBD2
TGTGCCAGCTCCCTGAGACTAGCGGGGGACGCGGGAGATACGCAGTATTTT
CASSLRLAGDAGDTQYF
>TRBJ2-1|once|TRBV6-4|TRBD1
TGTGCCAGCAGTGACACCACAGGGGTAGATGAGCAGTTCTTC
CASSDTTGVDEQFF
>TRBJ1-1|.|TRBV5-1|.
TGCGCCAGCAGCTTGGGGGGGCGAGTGGGCACTGAAGCTTTCTTT
CASSLGGRVGTEAFF
>TRBJ1-6|.|TRBV28|TRBD1
TGTGCCAGCGGGACAGGGGGTGGTTATAATTCACCCCTCCACTTT
CASGTGGGYNSPLHF
>TRBJ1-2|.|TRBV5-1|.
TGCGCCAGCAGCCTGATTGACTTTAACTATGGCTACACCTTC
CASSLIDFNYGYTF
>TRBJ1-4|few|TRBV7-9|.
TGTGCCAGCAGCCCCACATCATCCAGTGAAAAACTGTTTTTT
CASSPTSSSEKLFF
>TRBJ1-6|medium-sized|TRBV5-1|.
TGCGCCAGCAGCTTGTCCATTAATTCACCCCTCCACTTT
CASSLSINSPLHF
>TRBJ2-1|.|TRBV5-4|.
TGTGCCAGCAGCTTGCGGAGGGGTTCCTACAATGAGCAGTTCTTC
CASSLRRGSYNEQFF
>TRBJ1-2|.|TRBV6-4|TRBD1
TGTGCCAGCAGTGACGGGCAACCGGGACAGTCCCGATATGGCTACACCTTC
CASSDGQPGQSRYGYTF
>TRBJ2-7|.|TRBV4-1|TRBD1
TGCGCCAGCAGACAGGGACAGGGGAATTTTTACGAGCAGTACTTC
CASRQGQGNFYEQYF
>TRBJ1-2|once|TRBV4-3|.
TGCGCCAGCAGCCAAGAGGGTAGCAGGGCGGGACCGTATGGCTACACCTTC
CASSQEGSRAGPYGYTF
>TRBJ2-4|.|TRBV16|TRBD1
TGTGCCAGCAGCCAAGGCGAAACAGGGGTGGGCAAAAACATTCAGTACTTC
CASSQGETGVGKNIQYF
>TRBJ2-1|once|TRBV5-1|TRBD2
TGCGCCAGCAGCTTGACCGGGGGGGCTCTCTCCAATGAGCAGTTCTTC
CASSLTGGALSNEQFF
>TRBJ2-1|.|TRBV4-2|TRBD1
TGTGCCAGCAGTCTTTTTAGGGACAGGGGAGGCGGTGAGCAGTTCTTC
CASSLFRDRGGGEQFF
>TRBJ1-1|.|TRBV6-5|.
TGTGCCAGCAGCCCACAGGGCGGAACTGAAGCTTTCTTT
CASSPQGGTEAFF
>TRBJ1-1|.|TRBV5-1|TRBD1
TGCGCCAGCAGCTTCGGACAGGCAACTTCGAAAGCTTTCTTT
CASSFGQATSKAFF
>TRBJ2-5|.|TRBV3-1/TRBV3-2|.
TGTGCCAGCAGCCTTAGCCCGGGGACCCAGTACTTC
CASSLSPGTQYF
>TRBJ1-1|.|TRBV6-5|.
TGTGCCAGCAGGGAGAACATTGAAGCTTTCTTT
CASRENIEAFF
>TRBJ2-1|.|TRBV7-9|TRBD1
TGTGCCAGCAGCTCGTCTCCGGGACAGGGAGGGTACAATGAGCAGTTCTTC
CASSSSPGQGGYNEQFF
>TRBJ1-1|.|TRBV3-1/TRBV3-2|TRBD1
TGTGCCAGCAGCACCAGGGGGGCGGCTGAAGCTTTCTTT
CASSTRGAAEAFF
>TRBJ1-6|few|TRBV19|.
TGTGCCAGTAGTCCACAACAGGTTGTTGCCCTCCACTTT
CASSPQQVVALHF
>TRBJ2-1|.|TRBV3-1/TRBV3-2|.
TGTGCCAGCAGCCAAGATCCGACAGGAAATAGGGAGCAGTTCTTC
CASSQDPTGNREQFF
>TRBJ1-1|.|TRBV24-1|.
TGTGCCACCAGTGACTCACAGGGCACGTCGAACACTGAAGCTTTCTTT
CATSDSQGTSNTEAFF
>TRBJ1-2|.|TRBV6-5|.
TGTGCCAGCAGATCCCCGGGGGGCTATGGCTACACCTTC
CASRSPGGYGYTF
>TRBJ1-4|once|TRBV9|TRBD1
TGTGCCAGCAGCCCCGGGACAGGGGTAGAAAAACTGTTTTTT
CASSPGTGVEKLFF
>TRBJ1-4|.|TRBV18|.
TGTGCCAGCTCAGTCCAATCGGCTAATGAAAAACTGTTTTTT
CASSVQSANEKLFF
>TRBJ1-2|.|TRBV7-9|.
TGTGCCAGCAGCTTAGACTACGGGTCCAACACCTTC
CASSLDYGSNTF
>TRBJ1-2|.|TRBV6-4|.
TGTGCCAGCAGTCCAGACCAGGGGCGGGTTGGCTATGGCTACACCTTC
CASSPDQGRVGYGYTF
>TRBJ2-7|.|TRBV28|.
TGTGCCAGCATCCGAATGGGAGGGGGTGGCGAGCAGTACTTC
CASIRMGGGGEQYF
>TRBJ1-4|.|TRBV15|.
TGTGCCACCGATATAGGGAGACGGAGTGAAAAACTGTTTTTT
CATDIGRRSEKLFF
>TRBJ1-1|.|TRBV28|.
TGTGCCAGCAGAACACTGAACACTGAAGCTTTCTTT
CASRTLNTEAFF
>TRBJ2-3|.|TRBV5-1|TRBD2
TGCGCCAGCAGCCCCGAACGGGGGGACACAGATACGCAGTATTTT
CASSPERGDTDTQYF
>TRBJ2-2|.|TRBV5-1|TRBD2
TGCGCCAGCACGTCGTCGCCGGCGCGGGGGGCAGGCGGGGAGCTGTTTTTT
CASTSSPARGAGGELFF
>TRBJ1-3|.|TRBV7-9|.
TGTGCCAGCAGCTCCAGCTCTGGAAACACCATATATTTT
CASSSSSGNTIYF
>TRBJ2-3|few|TRBV27|.
TGTGCCTCTCTCCGAGGAGATACGCAGTATTTT
CASLRGDTQYF
>TRBJ1-1|.|TRBV7-9|TRBD1
TGTGCCAGCAGCAGGGAACAGGGGGCAGGAACTGAAGCTTTCTTT
CASSREQGAGTEAFF
>TRBJ1-3|.|TRBV7-2|.
TGTGCCAGCAGCCTCCTCCGAGGGCTATCTGGAAACACCATATATTTT
CASSLLRGLSGNTIYF
>TRBJ2-7|.|TRBV5-6|.
TGTGCCAGCAGCCTCTATACCTACGAGCAGTACTTC
CASSLYTYEQYF
>TRBJ2-3|once|TRBV2|TRBD2
TGTGCCAGCCTTAGCGGGGGGAGGGCAGATACGCAGTATTTT
CASLSGGRADTQYF
>TRBJ1-2|.|TRBV6-5|.
TGTGCCAGCAGTTACAGCAGCGGGACGGCTAACTATGGCTACACCTTC
CASSYSSGTANYGYTF
>TRBJ1-2|.|TRBV6-6|TRBD1
TGTGCCAGCAGTTACTCGACAGGGGAAAATGGCTACACCTTC
CASSYSTGENGYTF
>TRBJ1-1|.|TRBV14|.
TGTGCCAGCAGCCAAGGTCAACAGCCGAACACTGAAGCTTTCTTT
CASSQGQQPNTEAFF
>TRBJ2-7|.|TRBV9|.
TGTGCCAGCAGCGCCACGGGACATAGATCCTACGAGCAGTACTTC
CASSATGHRSYEQYF
>TRBJ1-1|.|TRBV2|TRBD1
TGTGCCAGCAGGGGACAGGTGAACACTGAAGCTTTCTTT
CASRGQVNTEAFF
>TRBJ1-2|.|TRBV3-1/TRBV3-2|TRBD1
TGTGCCAGCAGCCAAGATAGCAGGGGGCCTAACTATGGCTACACCTTC
CASSQDSRGPNYGYTF
>TRBJ2-2|.|TRBV4-1|TRBD1
TGCGCCAGCAGCCCCGGGACAGGGGGCCTACGGGAGCTGTTTTTT
CASSPGTGGLRELFF